This T cell receptor (beta chain) comes out of a study of CD8+CD57+ T cells in acquired aplastic anemia. Study-wide context: Roughly 3 ug was the average amount of DNA from sorted CD4+ and CD8+ cells. As sequenced from healthy donors, CD4+ cells averaged about 10 million reads.

Comment on this clonotype: The antigen is not known.

V shed 0 bases and J shed 6 bases, with 19 bases lying between them. The CDR3 runs 16 residues. Per the germline V gene, CDR1 is DFQATT and CDR2 is SNEGSKA (reference sequence). According to the study, genomic DNA was the template for TCR beta VDJ and CDR3 profiling. TCRdb re-derived calls from the reads in MiXCR, one entry per CDR3 protein. The sample holds roughly 170,000 distinct CDR3 sequences, under 75% seen once. General study results and limits: Some 31 sequences, all CD8+ CDR3, were shared between patients and controls. For CD8+ Simpson's diversity, patients and controls showed no significant difference.

The sequencing sample was made of sorted CD4+, CD8+, or CD8+CD57+ T cells (not recorded which) from PBMCs. The sequence derives from a human donor in good health. The chain has TRBV20-1 and TRBJ2-3, with D hard to call. The CDR3 loop is CSARDQPEKVGDTQYF. DNA for the CDR3: TGCAGTGCTAGAGATCAACCAGAAAAAGTTGGGGATACGCAGTATTTT.